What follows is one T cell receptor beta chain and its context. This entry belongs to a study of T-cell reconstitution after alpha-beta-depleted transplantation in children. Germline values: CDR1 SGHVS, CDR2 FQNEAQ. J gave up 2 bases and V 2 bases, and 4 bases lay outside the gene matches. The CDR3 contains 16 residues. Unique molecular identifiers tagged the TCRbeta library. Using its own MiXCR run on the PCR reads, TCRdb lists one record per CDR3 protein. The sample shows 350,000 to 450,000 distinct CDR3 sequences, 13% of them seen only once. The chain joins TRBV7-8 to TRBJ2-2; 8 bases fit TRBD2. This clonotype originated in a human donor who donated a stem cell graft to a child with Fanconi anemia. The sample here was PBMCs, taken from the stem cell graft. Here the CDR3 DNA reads TGTGCCAGCAGCTTAAGCGGGGGACTAAACACCGGGGAGCTGTTTTTT. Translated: CASSLSGGLNTGELFF.